The 6 T cell receptor beta chains below were found in one sample sequenced in a study of shared clonotypes between healthy human individuals. Sequenced by immunoSEQ multiplex PCR; TCRdb stores in-frame clones only, minus some. The sample contains about 2.3 million clones, roughly 90% of which appear only once. What was sequenced was naive CD4+ T cells from PBMCs. This sample's subset: CD45RA+ positively selected. The receptors derive from a man between 18 and 29 years old in good health. Some clones in this sample may be carry-over from other donors' samples.

Turning to this clone: Other nucleotide sequences from this sample produce the same CDR3. The chain is built from TRBV12-5 and TRBJ2-5, with D maybe TRBD2 (5 bases). Trimming cost V 7 bases and J 5 bases, with 11 bases left between them. Germline V gene data show CDR1 as LGHNT and CDR2 as FRNRAP. The CDR3 totals 12 residues. The CDR3 DNA reads as TGTGCTAGTGCCTCCCCGGGGGAGACCCAGTACTTC. Translated: CASASPGETQYF.

This clone was counted only a few times. The chain joins TRBV6-6 to TRBJ1-2; D not resolved. Trimming took 6 bases from V and 4 from J, leaving 15 bases between them. CDR1 and CDR2 from the germline V gene are MNHNY and SVGAGI (reference sequence). The CDR3 spans 14 residues. Here the CDR3 reads CASRPRHSSYGYTF. The CDR3 bases are TGTGCCAGCAGACCCCGACACTCCTCCTATGGCTACACCTTC.

The gene calls are TRBV7-2 and TRBJ1-2, with 8 bases lining up with TRBD1. The CDR3 length is 15 residues. The junction had 9 bases not matched to a gene; V was cut back by 5 bases and J by 4 bases. Germline loops: CDR1 SGHTA, CDR2 FQGNSA. The CDR3 reads CASSPGQGSFYGYTF. In nucleotides, the CDR3 is TGTGCCAGCAGCCCTGGACAGGGAAGTTTCTATGGCTACACCTTC.

J is TRBJ1-1 and V is TRBV7-6; possibly TRBD1 for D (6 bases). Per the germline V gene, CDR1 is SGHVS and CDR2 is FNYEAQ. The CDR3 is 14 amino acids. V shed 5 bases and J shed 3 bases, with 13 bases lying between them. In DNA form, the CDR3 reads TGTGCCAGCAGCCTCCCGGGGGGGCACACTGAAGCTTTCTTT. The encoded protein is CASSLPGGHTEAFF. The complete variable domain, with remaining parts taken from reference TRBV7-6 and TRBJ1-1, reads GAGVSQSPRYKVTKRGQDVALRCDPISGHVSLYWYRQALGQGPEFLTYFNYEAQQDKSGLPNDRFSAERPEGSISTLTIQRTEQRDSAMYRCASSLPGGHTEAFFGQGTRLTVV.

The gene calls are TRBV29-1 and TRBJ2-7; 7 bases are shared with TRBD2. After removal of 7 bases from V and 0 bases from J, the junction contained 3 bases not matched to a gene. This CDR3 comprises 12 residues. Germline CDR1 reads SQVTM; CDR2 reads ANQGSEA. CDR3 residues: CSAREGSYEQYF. CDR3 DNA sequence: TGCAGCGCGAGGGAGGGCTCCTACGAGCAGTACTTC.

V is TRBV7-3 and J is TRBJ2-5; no reliable D call. The CDR3 sequence is 13 residues long. The V end was cut by 2 bases, the J end by 5 bases, with 9 bases between. Germline V gives CDR1 SGHTA, CDR2 FQGTGA. This CDR3 reads CASSLDSRETQYF. The CDR3 region has the DNA TGTGCCAGCAGCTTAGATTCCCGGGAGACCCAGTACTTC.